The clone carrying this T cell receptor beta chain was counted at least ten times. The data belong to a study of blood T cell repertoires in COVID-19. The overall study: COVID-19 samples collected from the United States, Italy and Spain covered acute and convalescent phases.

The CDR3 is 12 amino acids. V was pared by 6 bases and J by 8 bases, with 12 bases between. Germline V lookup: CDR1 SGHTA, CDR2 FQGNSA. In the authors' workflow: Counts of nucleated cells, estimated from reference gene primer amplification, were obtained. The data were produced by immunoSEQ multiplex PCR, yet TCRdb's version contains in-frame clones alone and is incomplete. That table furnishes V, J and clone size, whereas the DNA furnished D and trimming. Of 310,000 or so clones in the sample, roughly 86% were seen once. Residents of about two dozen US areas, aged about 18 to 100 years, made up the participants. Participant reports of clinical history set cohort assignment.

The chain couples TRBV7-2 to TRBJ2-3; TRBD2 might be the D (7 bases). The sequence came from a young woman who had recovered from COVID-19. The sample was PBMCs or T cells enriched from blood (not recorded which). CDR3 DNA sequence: TGTGCCAGCAGGTACAGGGAGGGTACGCAGTATTTT. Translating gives CASRYREGTQYF.